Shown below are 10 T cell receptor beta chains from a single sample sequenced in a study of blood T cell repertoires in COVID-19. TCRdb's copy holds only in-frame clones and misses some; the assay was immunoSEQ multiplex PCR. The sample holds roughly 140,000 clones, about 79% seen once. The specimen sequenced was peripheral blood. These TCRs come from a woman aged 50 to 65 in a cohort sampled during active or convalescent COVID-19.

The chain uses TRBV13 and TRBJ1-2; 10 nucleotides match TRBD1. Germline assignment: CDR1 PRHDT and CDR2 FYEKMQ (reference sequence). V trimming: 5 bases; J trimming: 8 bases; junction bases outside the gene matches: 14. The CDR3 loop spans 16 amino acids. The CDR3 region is CASSTSTGTGAGGYTF. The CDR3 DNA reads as TGTGCCAGCAGCACATCAACCGGGACAGGGGCGGGAGGCTACACCTTC.

CDR3 loop: CASSVDSYGETQYF. The DNA of the CDR3 is TGTGCCAGCAGCGTGGACAGTTACGGGGAGACCCAGTACTTC. The chain uses TRBV9 and TRBJ2-5, with D possibly being TRBD1 (6 bases). The CDR3 is 14 residues long. V gave up 2 bases and J gave up 5 bases, with 13 bases separating them. The V gene's germline CDR1 is SGDLS and CDR2 YYNGEE.

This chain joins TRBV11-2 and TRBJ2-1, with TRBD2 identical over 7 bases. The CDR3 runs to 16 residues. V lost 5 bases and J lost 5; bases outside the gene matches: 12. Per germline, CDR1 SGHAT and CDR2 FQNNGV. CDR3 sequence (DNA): TGTGCCAGCAGCCCATCTCGGGGGGAATTAGACAATGAGCAGTTCTTC. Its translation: CASSPSRGELDNEQFF.

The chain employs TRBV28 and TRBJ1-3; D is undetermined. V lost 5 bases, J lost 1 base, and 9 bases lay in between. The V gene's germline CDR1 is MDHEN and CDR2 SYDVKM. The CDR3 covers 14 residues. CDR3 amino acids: CASSVPGSGNTIYF. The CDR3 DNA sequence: TGTGCCAGCAGTGTCCCGGGGTCTGGAAACACCATATATTTT.

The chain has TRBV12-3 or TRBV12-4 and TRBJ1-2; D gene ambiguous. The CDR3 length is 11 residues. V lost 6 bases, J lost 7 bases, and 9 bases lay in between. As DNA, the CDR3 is TGTGCCAGCAGCCGGGTTCTTGGCTACACCTTC. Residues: CASSRVLGYTF.

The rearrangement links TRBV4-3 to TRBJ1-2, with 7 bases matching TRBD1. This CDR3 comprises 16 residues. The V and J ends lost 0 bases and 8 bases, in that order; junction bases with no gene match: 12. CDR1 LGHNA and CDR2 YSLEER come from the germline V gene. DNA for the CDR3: TGCGCCAGCAGCCAAGATAGGCCTGGGACAGTCGAGGGCTACACCTTC. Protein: CASSQDRPGTVEGYTF.

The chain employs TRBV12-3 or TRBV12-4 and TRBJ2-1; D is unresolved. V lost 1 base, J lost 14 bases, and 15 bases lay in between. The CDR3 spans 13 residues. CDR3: CASSLDPRQPEFF. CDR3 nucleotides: TGTGCCAGCAGTTTAGACCCTCGCCAACCGGAGTTCTTC.

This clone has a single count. Here the CDR3 DNA reads TGTGCCATCAGGCCCCCTACAGGGGCGAACACTGAAGCTTTCTTT. Protein product: CAIRPPTGANTEAFF. V and J are TRBV10-3 and TRBJ1-1, with 7 nucleotides matching TRBD1. The germline gives CDR1 ENHRY, CDR2 SYGVKD. The CDR3 length is 15 residues. J lost 1 base, V lost 6 bases, and 8 bases had no gene match.

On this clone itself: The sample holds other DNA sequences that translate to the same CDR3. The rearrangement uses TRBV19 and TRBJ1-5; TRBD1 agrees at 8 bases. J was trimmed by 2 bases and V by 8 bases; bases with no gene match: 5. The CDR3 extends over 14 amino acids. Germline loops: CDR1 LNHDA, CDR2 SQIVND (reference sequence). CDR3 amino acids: CASSGTGGNQPQHF. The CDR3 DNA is TGTGCCAGTTCCGGGACAGGAGGCAATCAGCCCCAGCATTTT.

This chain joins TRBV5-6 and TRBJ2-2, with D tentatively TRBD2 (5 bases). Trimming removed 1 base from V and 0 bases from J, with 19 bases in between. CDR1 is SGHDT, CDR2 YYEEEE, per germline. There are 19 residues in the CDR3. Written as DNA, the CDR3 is TGTGCCAGCAGCTTGTGGAGGAGAACGGGTCAGGCGAACACCGGGGAGCTGTTTTTT. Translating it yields CASSLWRRTGQANTGELFF.